One and the same sample provided the 10 T cell receptor beta chains below, sequenced in a study of human T cells and chemical hapten exposure. Specified time point: pre-sensitization, week 0. Treatment of the sample: therapeutic diphenylcyclopropenone sensitization with weekly scalp DPC. TCRdb analysed the RACE reads with MiXCR anew, one entry per CDR3 protein. The data show tens of thousands of distinct CDR3 sequences, roughly 9.7% seen once. The material sequenced was whole blood, taken in connection with sensitization to the hapten diphenylcyclopropenone (DPC). The source of these receptors is a woman in her 50s with alopecia areata. Some clones in this sample may be carry-over from other donors' samples.

In this sample, this clonotype turned up many times. This chain connects TRBV4-2 to TRBJ1-3, with a weak D call TRBD1 (5 bases). The length of the CDR3 is 14 residues. The germline gives CDR1 LGHNA, CDR2 YNFKEQ. V was pared by 1 base and J by 2 bases, with 6 bases between. In DNA form, the CDR3 reads TGTGCCAGCAGCCAAGGGGGACCTGGAAACACCATATATTTT. It yields the protein CASSQGGPGNTIYF.

There are a few counts of this clonotype. This chain connects TRBV7-3 to TRBJ2-1; 7 nucleotides line up with TRBD1. Germline V CDR1 and CDR2: SGHTA, FQGTGA. This CDR3 has 16 amino acids. J was trimmed by 3 bases and V by 0 bases; bases with no gene match: 5. The CDR3 here is CASSLTVTGYYNEQFF. The CDR3, as DNA: TGTGCCAGCAGCTTAACGGTGACAGGGTACTACAATGAGCAGTTCTTC.

In its sample, this clonotype was seen a few times. The chain links TRBV5-1 to TRBJ2-5, with D tentatively TRBD1 or TRBD2 (5 bases each). Germline loops: CDR1 SGHRS, CDR2 YFSETQ. Trimming removed 6 bases at V and 4 bases at J, with 16 bases between. The CDR3 spans 14 residues. CDR3 DNA sequence: TGCGCCAGCACCCCCCCGGGACCACGAGAGACCCAGTACTTC. This gives the protein CASTPPGPRETQYF.

In its sample, this clonotype was seen many times. The chain uses TRBV12-3 or TRBV12-4 and TRBJ1-4, with D unresolved. The CDR3 is 13 amino acids. V lost 10 bases to trimming and J lost 7 bases, with 16 bases between them. The CDR3 spells CANPGGEGEKLFF. Written as DNA, the CDR3 is TGTGCCAACCCCGGTGGAGAAGGTGAAAAACTGTTTTTT.

This clonotype was counted between two and nine times. The V call is TRBV29-1, the J call TRBJ2-1; 10 positions agree with TRBD2. CDR1 is SQVTM and CDR2 is ANQGSEA in the germline V gene. J lost 4 bases, V lost 6 bases, and 3 bases had no gene match. This CDR3 is 13 amino acids long. The CDR3 region is CSVTTSGYNEQFF. DNA of the CDR3: TGCAGCGTGACGACTAGCGGGTACAATGAGCAGTTCTTC.

Only a few counts were recorded for this clonotype. J is TRBJ2-1 and V is TRBV9, with 7 bases lining up with TRBD1. The CDR3 totals 17 residues. The germline CDR1 and CDR2 sequences are SGDLS and YYNGEE. V lost 0 bases and J lost 0; bases outside the gene matches: 6. CDR3 loop: CASSVGTGVSSYNEQFF. The CDR3 bases are TGTGCCAGCAGCGTAGGGACAGGCGTTAGCTCCTACAATGAGCAGTTCTTC.

The chain links TRBV28 to TRBJ2-5; perhaps TRBD2 as D (6 bases). Germline V gives CDR1 MDHEN, CDR2 SYDVKM. This CDR3 is built from 12 residues. V was pared by 2 bases and J by 8 bases, with 9 bases between. CDR3 loop: CASSLRGGTQYF. CDR3 sequence (DNA): TGTGCCAGCAGTTTACGGGGAGGCACCCAGTACTTC.

This clonotype came up once. This may be a read error: a much more frequent sequence differs by one nucleotide. V gene TRBV7-3 combines with J gene TRBJ1-6; no firm D call. Trimming removed 2 bases from V and 6 bases from J, with 5 bases in between. The CDR3 consists of 13 residues. The V gene's germline CDR1 is SGHTA and CDR2 FQGTGA. The CDR3 here is CASSLDRNSPLHF. As DNA, the CDR3 is TGTGCCAGCAGCTTAGACCGTAATTCACCCCTCCACTTT.

This clonotype came up many times. This chain joins TRBV25-1 and TRBJ2-6, with D maybe TRBD1 (7 bases). Trimming stripped 4 bases from V and 5 bases from J, with 12 bases between. Germline CDR1 reads MGHDK; CDR2 reads SYGVNS. The CDR3 runs to 15 residues. CDR3 sequence reads: CASSGQGGRANVLTF. The CDR3 nucleotides read TGTGCCAGCAGTGGACAGGGAGGCCGGGCCAACGTCCTGACTTTC.

The sample holds many counts of this clonotype. The gene calls are TRBV11-2 and TRBJ1-6, with D possibly matching TRBD1 (6 bases). Deletions cut 0 bases from V and 11 bases from J, with 14 bases between. The CDR3 is 15 residues long. Germline V lookup: CDR1 SGHAT, CDR2 FQNNGV. CDR3 DNA: TGTGCCAGCAGCTTAGATAAGGCAGGGGCGCCACCCCTCCACTTT. Protein sequence: CASSLDKAGAPPLHF.